This T cell receptor (beta chain) was found in a study of cytomegalovirus exposure and HLA in healthy donors (dated by TCRdb to 2016 to 2017). A note on the overall study: An earlier analysis of some 620 of the donors reported 276 Gb of sequence data and 117 million unique TCR beta sequences obtained from 150 million to 200 million T cells. About 280 gigabases of sequencing data and approximately 91 million unique TCR sequences made up an early release that covered about 640 HLA-typed donors. Of the 300 to 500 genotyped donors, less than 85% were placed in the genetic ancestry cluster associated with self-reported Caucasian donors. The study aimed to test whether signatures of past pathogen exposure could be identified by cataloging public T cell receptors. The study profiled the T cell repertoires of fewer than 850 subjects by immunosequencing and related them to cytomegalovirus serostatus. A separate validation cohort of over 95 different subjects was used in addition to the 666-subject first cohort. The study combined high-throughput TCR immunosequencing, statistical association of individual TCRs with disease status, and machine learning to predict cytomegalovirus infection status. A later analysis re-examined previously published TCR beta repertoires from 600 to 700 donors and added high-resolution HLA genotyping to investigate patterns of TCR occurrence. In the later analysis, no new phenotypic data were used to find candidate immune exposures; instead, reliance was placed on TCR beta sequences and their occurrence across donors. An earlier analysis of a few hundred of the donors applied high-throughput TCR beta sequencing to assess whether each TCR beta V gene segment acted as functional or pseudogenic. Donor age, sex, ethnicity and CMV serostatus were collected together with the repertoire data. Genome-wide SNP genotypes for about 60% of the 666 donors were used in a later genetic analysis, which treated that subset as a discovery cohort. Every discovery cohort repertoire had been produced on one sequencing platform. Class I and class II HLA loci were covered by the typing at four-digit resolution. Typing coverage varied by locus: roughly 629-640 donors for A, B, C, DRB1 and DQB1; roughly 500 for DQA1; around 610 for DPA1; around 450 for DPB1. Because of strong linkage in the cohort, roughly five DR-DQ haplotypes were treated as single units for association and clustering. Across 398 genotyped donors of the cohort, an average of about 240,000 unique TCR beta nucleotide sequences per donor were sequenced, and about a sixth of those sequences were non-productive.

From its cysteine to its phenylalanine, the CDR3 spans 13 amino acids. Left in the record is the CDR3 DNA by itself, 39 bases read in frame from the first base. CDR1 is given as LNHDA and CDR2 as SQIVND, both from the germline V gene (reference sequence). V and J lose 7 bases and 4 bases, and a span of 11 bases separates them. This clone was counted between two and nine times. Its specific antigen is unknown. Qualities for individual bases were not recorded, and no much larger clone is one base off. The cohort comprised under 700 healthy bone marrow donors. At the time of sampling, every cohort member was nominally healthy, though immune exposures that went unrecorded were likely present. The donor tested CMV seropositive and was one of the 289 seropositive cohort members. A peripheral blood sample was collected from each donor, and TCR beta sequencing was performed on peripheral blood mononuclear cells. Genomic DNA extraction from the blood cell samples was performed with the Qiagen DNeasy Blood Extraction Kit.

Library preparation was by the immunoSEQ multiplex PCR assay. A mixture of 60 forward primers for TCR Vbeta segments and 13 reverse primers for TCR Jbeta segments was used in the multiplex PCR. A multiplex PCR assay on genomic DNA amplified the CDR3 region of rearranged TCR beta genes. Amplified TCR beta libraries were sequenced as 87-base-pair reads on the Illumina HiSeq System. In the authors' own workflow: In a later analysis, tens of millions of unique TCR beta chains were counted across the 650 to 700 repertoires, and some 10 million of these chains were shared by at least two donors. Raw reads were error-corrected and collapsed into unique sequences by a nearest-neighbor algorithm in which closely related sequences were merged to remove PCR and sequencing errors. CDR3 sequences were aligned to IMGT reference sequences to assign V, D and J gene segments. For a sequence to be retained, a match of at least six nucleotides was required to both a V gene segment and a J gene segment. A rearrangement counted as productive if the CDR3 had no stop codons and remained in frame with V and J, and every other rearrangement counted as non-productive. Following IMGT convention, CDR3 was defined as the stretch from the second conserved V-encoded cysteine to the conserved J-encoded phenylalanine. In an earlier analysis of roughly 580 of the donors, sequences lacking an unambiguous match to a single V gene segment were excluded. In an earlier analysis of roughly 600 of the donors, a V segment was called functional when productive rearrangements were above 56.7%, and segregating when the standard deviation between donors exceeded 5%. A statistical classification framework was built to diagnose cytomegalovirus status from the catalog of TCR beta chain sequences. V and J gene assignment, in a later analysis, came from comparing TCR nucleotide sequences with IMGT/GENE-DB human TR gene sequences. In a later analysis, CDR3 sequences and most-parsimonious VDJ recombination scenarios were assigned using the TCRdist pipeline. A later analysis defined each TCR beta chain by its CDR3 amino acid sequence plus V-gene family, and excluded reads lacking a unique V-gene family. To address suspected cross-contamination and a sequencing artifact, a later analysis removed around 600 highly shared, low-generation-probability nucleotide sequences. In a later analysis, a clonal expansion index for each public chain was calculated from normalized within-repertoire ranks of inferred template counts. In a later analysis, generation probabilities were computed using a VDJ recombination model fitted to out-of-frame rearrangements, and the results were checked against IGoR. In a later analysis, hypergeometric tests were used to score TCR-TCR, TCR-HLA and TCR-CMV co-occurrence, with a repertoire-size bias correction applied to TCR pairs. To estimate false discovery rates, a later analysis permuted the HLA or CMV assignments 20 times. In a later analysis, co-occurring TCRs were grouped using DBSCAN, and TCRdist sequence similarity was added for clustering within HLA-allele-positive subsets. Repertoires with fewer than 30,000 or more than 120,000 public chains, plus five repertoires with anomalous nucleotide sharing, were excluded from co-occurrence clustering. TCRdb retrieved this table from immuneACCESS and kept in-frame rearrangements only. Not all clones are present; in checked studies, unresolved V genes account for under half, and no reason is known for the remainder. Clone size and V and J calls were adopted from that table, with D and trimming inferred from the DNA. The sample data list around 160,000 clones, and roughly 77% of these were observed just once. The top ten hold approximately 5% of the sample.

Broad study findings and their caveats: Because the 87-base-pair reads could not distinguish some IMGT-functional V segments, including TRBV6-2 and TRBV6-3, those segments were excluded. Because counts were too low, seventeen rarely observed V segments, including chromosome 9 orphons, were excluded from the earlier analysis of a few hundred of the donors. Because some donors lacked HLA typing at each locus, the association tests relied only on the typed subset. In a later analysis, several top co-occurrence clusters were reported to appear linked to parvovirus B19, influenza, CMV and Epstein-Barr virus. A group of highly shared sequence variants was considered likely to be a technical artifact of the sequencing pipeline. A later analysis found that HLA-associated TCR beta chains were more clonally expanded and had lower generation probabilities than equally common non-associated chains. In a later genetic analysis, a missense DCLRE1C variant was associated with V-gene and J-gene trimming of TCR beta chains, and the association was replicated in an independent cohort. The authors suggested that the approach could potentially be generalized to other disease states and immunological phenotypes. Specific HLA alleles were associated with about 17,000 TCR beta sequences at a false discovery rate of 0.05 in a later analysis. In an earlier analysis of fewer than 700 of the donors, most TCR beta V segments appeared in productive rearrangements about 87% or about 30% of the time, broadly matching IMGT annotations. Only TCR beta chains were sequenced in this cohort, and the absence of alpha or paired-chain data limited detectable features. The study gave a list of 150 to 200 TCR beta chains associated with cytomegalovirus. A few of the identified cytomegalovirus-associated TCR beta chains were confirmed in vitro to be specific for cytomegalovirus antigens. The classifier was reported to diagnose cytomegalovirus status with high specificity and sensitivity in both the original and validation cohorts. A further reported finding was that TCR beta sequences accurately predicted the HLA-A and HLA-B alleles for most subjects in the first cohort. Most TCR sequences were seen in very few donors, while some public TCRs were found in many individuals. Linkage disequilibrium might explain the correlated functional status among segregating V segments, but an unknown experimental factor could not be excluded. Sequencing depth was assumed to be roughly uniform across donors in the presence/absence analyses, though that assumption may not hold. Assigning TCR associations to individual alleles was difficult when HLA alleles, especially DR and DQ, strongly co-occurred. For the cohort, immune exposure information was limited to CMV serostatus. In a later analysis, most CMV-associated TCR beta chains were found to appear HLA-restricted, with HLA associations seemingly driven largely by CMV exposure. In a later analysis, the rate of TCR association differed among HLA loci, with DRB1 alleles having the most associated TCRs and HLA-C alleles having the fewest. A later genetic analysis reported fewer N-insertions in productive TCRs among donors in an Asian-associated ancestry cluster than the roughly 700-donor mean.

The rearranged segments are TRBV19 and TRBJ1-5; the D gene is perhaps TRBD1, on 5 matching bases. Material for sequencing was PBMCs. The sequence came from a man aged 18 to 29 in good health and CMV-seropositive. The nucleotide sequence is given as TGTGCCAGTAACTATCGGGGGAATCAGCCCCAGCATTTT. This is translated as CASNYRGNQPQHF.